This T cell receptor beta chain comes out of a study of shared clonotypes between healthy human individuals. The authors ran the assay at deep level. Here immunoSEQ multiplex PCR was the method, and the copy in TCRdb shows in-frame clones only, minus some. This sample has some 2.1 million clones, with 85% to 95% found just once. This CDR3 contains 15 residues. V shed 6 bases and J shed 5 bases, with 19 bases lying between them. CDR1 and CDR2 from the germline V gene are ENHRY and SYGVKD. The TCR originated in a man aged 18 to 29 in good health. The chain links TRBV10-3 to TRBJ1-1, with D perhaps matching TRBD1 (6 bases). The source material was naive CD4+ T cells sorted from blood. Subset defined: CD45RA+ positively selected. In DNA, the CDR3 is TGTGCCATCAGGAAAGAACAGGGCGAGGGGACTGAAGCTTTCTTT. Amino acid sequence: CAIRKEQGEGTEAFF.